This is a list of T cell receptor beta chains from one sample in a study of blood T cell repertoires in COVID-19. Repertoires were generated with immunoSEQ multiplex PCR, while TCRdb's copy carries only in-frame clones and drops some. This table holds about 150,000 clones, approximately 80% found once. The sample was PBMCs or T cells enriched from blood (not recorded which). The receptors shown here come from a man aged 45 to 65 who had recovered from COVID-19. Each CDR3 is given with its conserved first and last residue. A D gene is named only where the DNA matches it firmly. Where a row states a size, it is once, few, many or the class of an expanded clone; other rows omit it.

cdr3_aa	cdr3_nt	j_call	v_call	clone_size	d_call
CASRSGLAVTDTQYF	TGTGCCAGCAGGTCAGGACTAGCGGTCACAGATACGCAGTATTTT	TRBJ2-3	TRBV28	-	TRBD2
CASSREAGKYEQYF	TGTGCCAGCTCACGCGAGGCAGGGAAGTACGAGCAGTACTTC	TRBJ2-7	TRBV18	-	-
CASSDQGNTEAFF	TGTGCCAGCAGTGATCAGGGTAACACTGAAGCTTTCTTT	TRBJ1-1	TRBV2	-	-
CASSHETSGSYNEQFF	TGCGCCAGCAGCCACGAGACTAGCGGGTCCTACAATGAGCAGTTCTTC	TRBJ2-1	TRBV4-3	many	TRBD2
CASSSRAEKNTEAFF	TGTGCCAGCTCAAGCAGGGCGGAAAAGAACACTGAAGCTTTCTTT	TRBJ1-1	TRBV18	-	-
CASRDREPRWGYTF	TGTGCCAGCAGGGACAGGGAGCCCCGTTGGGGCTACACCTTC	TRBJ1-2	TRBV2	few	TRBD1
CASSPQGPLYGYTF	TGTGCCAGTAGTCCACAGGGTCCGCTCTATGGCTACACCTTC	TRBJ1-2	TRBV19	-	-
CASSQGRGGELFF	TGCGCCAGCAGCCAAGGAAGGGGGGGGGAGCTGTTTTTT	TRBJ2-2	TRBV4-3	once	-
CASSGLLATNYGYTF	TGTGCCAGTAGTGGTTTGCTAGCGACTAACTATGGCTACACCTTC	TRBJ1-2	TRBV19	-	-
CASSWTANYGYTF	TGTGCCAGCAGCTGGACAGCTAACTATGGCTACACCTTC	TRBJ1-2	TRBV12-3/TRBV12-4	once	-
CASSYQPLSGNNEQFF	TGTGCCAGCAGTTACCAACCTCTGAGCGGGAACAATGAGCAGTTCTTC	TRBJ2-1	TRBV6-2/TRBV6-3	few	TRBD2
CASSSMGTGSGTGELFF	TGTGCCAGCAGCTCCATGGGGACAGGATCCGGCACCGGGGAGCTGTTTTTT	TRBJ2-2	TRBV4-2	-	TRBD1
CAIRTTGNTEAFF	TGTGCCATCAGAACGACAGGGAACACTGAAGCTTTCTTT	TRBJ1-1	TRBV10-3	-	-
CASSPRQGETGELFF	TGTGCCAGCAGCCCCCGACAGGGGGAGACCGGGGAGCTGTTTTTT	TRBJ2-2	TRBV9	once	TRBD1
CAWRAGNNSPLHF	TGTGCCTGGAGGGCAGGAAATAATTCACCCCTCCACTTT	TRBJ1-6	TRBV30	-	-
CASSPLVGRGEKNIQYF	TGTGCCAGCAGCCCGTTGGTCGGCAGGGGCGAGAAAAACATTCAGTACTTC	TRBJ2-4	TRBV7-9	-	-
CASSLGATGTQETQYF	TGTGCCAGCAGCTTAGGCGCGACAGGCACCCAAGAGACCCAGTACTTC	TRBJ2-5	TRBV7-2	few	-
CATAPGLGDQPQHF	TGTGCCACCGCGCCCGGCCTAGGGGATCAGCCCCAGCATTTT	TRBJ1-5	TRBV15	-	-
CASSLEGGSYNEQFF	TGTGCCAGCAGTCTCGAGGGAGGCTCCTACAATGAGCAGTTCTTC	TRBJ2-1	TRBV6-4	-	-
CSASQTGGNTEAFF	TGCAGTGCCAGTCAGACAGGGGGGAACACTGAAGCTTTCTTT	TRBJ1-1	TRBV20-1	-	TRBD1
CASSQGRGAPQYF	TGTGCCAGCAGCCAAGGACGGGGGGCCCCGCAGTATTTT	TRBJ2-3	TRBV3-1/TRBV3-2	once	-
CASSLALTGVKETQYF	TGTGCCAGCAGCTTGGCGTTAACAGGGGTCAAAGAGACCCAGTACTTC	TRBJ2-5	TRBV5-4	-	TRBD1
CASSYREDTEAFF	TGTGCCAGCAGTTATAGAGAGGACACTGAAGCTTTCTTT	TRBJ1-1	TRBV6-2/TRBV6-3	-	-
CASSPGTLYEQYF	TGTGCCAGTAGTCCAGGGACTCTCTACGAGCAGTACTTC	TRBJ2-7	TRBV19	-	-
CASSSQGGAFF	TGTGCCAGCAGTTCACAGGGGGGAGCTTTCTTT	TRBJ1-1	TRBV6-2/TRBV6-3	-	TRBD1
CASSRGGRYGYTF	TGTGCCAGCAGCCGGGGAGGGAGATATGGCTACACCTTC	TRBJ1-2	TRBV6-5	-	-
CASSESPPPGKLFF	TGTGCCAGCAGTGAAAGCCCTCCCCCGGGGAAACTGTTTTTT	TRBJ1-4	TRBV2	-	-
CATQGQMNTEAFF	TGTGCCACCCAGGGACAGATGAACACTGAAGCTTTCTTT	TRBJ1-1	TRBV10-3	-	TRBD1
CAISGDRRYEQYF	TGTGCCATCAGTGGGGACAGGCGATACGAGCAGTACTTC	TRBJ2-7	TRBV10-3	-	TRBD1
CASRKQGSTEAFF	TGTGCCAGTAGGAAACAGGGATCGACTGAAGCTTTCTTT	TRBJ1-1	TRBV19	-	-
CASSSSGLNQPQHF	TGTGCCAGCAGCTCATCAGGGCTCAATCAGCCCCAGCATTTT	TRBJ1-5	TRBV6-5	-	-
CASGQGIYEQYF	TGTGCTTCGGGACAGGGTATTTACGAGCAGTACTTC	TRBJ2-7	TRBV19	-	TRBD1
CASSLGLAGGSGELFF	TGTGCCAGCAGCTTAGGGCTAGCGGGGGGTTCCGGGGAGCTGTTTTTT	TRBJ2-2	TRBV7-2	-	TRBD2
CASKESNSPLHF	TGTGCCAGCAAAGAGAGCAATTCACCCCTCCACTTT	TRBJ1-6	TRBV28	-	-
CASSFQGRAYEQYF	TGTGCCAGCAGCTTCCAGGGGAGAGCCTACGAGCAGTACTTC	TRBJ2-7	TRBV6-5	-	-
CATSDSGQAGSYTF	TGTGCCACCAGTGATTCCGGACAGGCGGGGAGCTACACCTTC	TRBJ1-2	TRBV24-1	-	TRBD1
CASSLSGTDTQYF	TGTGCCAGCAGTTTATCAGGCACAGATACGCAGTATTTT	TRBJ2-3	TRBV12-3/TRBV12-4	-	-
CASSYRGLGYTF	TGTGCCAGTAGTTACAGGGGGCTCGGCTACACCTTC	TRBJ1-2	TRBV19	-	TRBD1
CASSQEVAGLINEQFF	TGCGCCAGCAGCCAAGAGGTAGCGGGGCTTATAAATGAGCAGTTCTTC	TRBJ2-1	TRBV4-3	-	TRBD2
CASSPDRAYEQYF	TGTGCCAGCAGCCCCGACAGGGCCTACGAGCAGTACTTC	TRBJ2-7	TRBV12-3/TRBV12-4	-	TRBD1
CASSFRGRTQPQHF	TGTGCCAGCAGTTTTAGGGGGCGCACTCAGCCCCAGCATTTT	TRBJ1-5	TRBV28	-	TRBD1
CASSLNPLVGGRNEQYF	TGTGCCAGCAGCTTAAACCCCTTAGTGGGGGGGCGGAACGAGCAGTACTTC	TRBJ2-7	TRBV7-2	-	-
CASSISVYYEQYF	TGTGCCAGTAGTATTTCAGTTTACTACGAGCAGTACTTC	TRBJ2-7	TRBV19	once	-
CASSREGRNYGYTF	TGTGCCAGCAGCAGAGAGGGGAGGAACTATGGCTACACCTTC	TRBJ1-2	TRBV28	-	-
CASSLGRETQYF	TGTGCCAGCAGCTTGGGTCGGGAGACCCAGTACTTC	TRBJ2-5	TRBV5-6	-	-
CASDTLGKNTGELFF	TGTGCCAGTGACACCTTAGGAAAGAACACCGGGGAGCTGTTTTTT	TRBJ2-2	TRBV2	few	-
CARIAAGTYKSYEQYF	TGTGCCAGGATCGCGGCCGGGACATATAAATCCTACGAGCAGTACTTC	TRBJ2-7	TRBV28	few	-
CASSPILAGLAKNIQYF	TGTGCCAGCAGTCCCATCCTAGCGGGGTTAGCCAAAAACATTCAGTACTTC	TRBJ2-4	TRBV6-6	-	TRBD2
CASSLSRAGGPYEQYF	TGTGCCAGCAGCTTAAGTCGGGCAGGGGGTCCCTACGAGCAGTACTTC	TRBJ2-7	TRBV13	-	TRBD1
CASSWSTSGGFSSYEQYF	TGCGCCAGCAGCTGGTCCACTAGCGGGGGGTTTTCCTCCTACGAGCAGTACTTC	TRBJ2-7	TRBV5-1	-	TRBD2
CASKVAGPNPTEAFF	TGTGCCAGCAAAGTGGCAGGGCCGAATCCCACTGAAGCTTTCTTT	TRBJ1-1	TRBV6-4	few	-
CASGLAARGGASSYNEQFF	TGTGCTAGTGGTTTGGCGGCCCGGGGGGGGGCTAGCTCCTACAATGAGCAGTTCTTC	TRBJ2-1	TRBV12-5	-	TRBD2
CASSPPGPYGYTF	TGTGCCAGCAGCCCCCCAGGGCCCTATGGCTACACCTTC	TRBJ1-2	TRBV12-3/TRBV12-4	-	-
CASSSRTSGTSYEQYF	TGTGCCAGCAGCTCCAGGACTAGCGGGACCTCCTACGAGCAGTACTTC	TRBJ2-7	TRBV7-2	-	TRBD2
CASSLQGNTEAFF	TGTGCCAGCAGCTTACAGGGGAACACTGAAGCTTTCTTT	TRBJ1-1	TRBV7-6	-	-
CASSYTNSGSYGYTF	TGTGCCAGCAGCTATACAAACTCGGGAAGCTATGGCTACACCTTC	TRBJ1-2	TRBV2	-	-